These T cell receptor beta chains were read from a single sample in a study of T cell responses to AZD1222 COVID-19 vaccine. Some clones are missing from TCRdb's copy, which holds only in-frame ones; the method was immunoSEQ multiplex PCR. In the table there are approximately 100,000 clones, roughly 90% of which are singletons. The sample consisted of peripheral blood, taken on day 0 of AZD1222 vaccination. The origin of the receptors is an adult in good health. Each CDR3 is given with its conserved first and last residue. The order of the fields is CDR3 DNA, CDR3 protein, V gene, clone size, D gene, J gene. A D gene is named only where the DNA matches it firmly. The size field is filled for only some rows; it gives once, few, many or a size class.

CDR3 DNA: TGTGCCAGTAGCGCACCCCGGGTTAGGAGGAAACGGCCCCAGCATTTT
CDR3 protein: CASSAPRVRRKRPQHF
V gene: TRBV19
clone size: -
D gene: -
J gene: TRBJ1-5

CDR3 DNA: TGTGCCAGCAGCGTCTTACTAGGTGGCTACAATGAGCAGTTCTTC
CDR3 protein: CASSVLLGGYNEQFF
V gene: TRBV9
clone size: -
D gene: -
J gene: TRBJ2-1

CDR3 DNA: TGTGCCAGCAGCTTAGACTCAGGGAAGAAACTGTTTTTT
CDR3 protein: CASSLDSGKKLFF
V gene: TRBV7-2
clone size: -
D gene: -
J gene: TRBJ1-4

CDR3 DNA: TGCGCCAGCAGCCCAGAGGACAGGTTTGGCTACACCTTC
CDR3 protein: CASSPEDRFGYTF
V gene: TRBV5-1
clone size: -
D gene: TRBD1
J gene: TRBJ1-2

CDR3 DNA: TGTGCCAGCAGCCCGTTCAGGGGTACGCAGTATTTT
CDR3 protein: CASSPFRGTQYF
V gene: TRBV21-1
clone size: -
D gene: -
J gene: TRBJ2-3

CDR3 DNA: TGCAGCGTTGGACAGGGTAGGTACGAGCAGTACTTC
CDR3 protein: CSVGQGRYEQYF
V gene: TRBV29-1
clone size: -
D gene: TRBD1
J gene: TRBJ2-7

CDR3 DNA: TGCAGCGTTGATGGGGACACTGAAGCTTTCTTT
CDR3 protein: CSVDGDTEAFF
V gene: TRBV29-1
clone size: once
D gene: -
J gene: TRBJ1-1

CDR3 DNA: TGTGCCAGCAGCCCCGGACTAGCGGAAAACAATGAGCAGTTCTTC
CDR3 protein: CASSPGLAENNEQFF
V gene: TRBV5-4
clone size: once
D gene: TRBD2
J gene: TRBJ2-1

CDR3 DNA: TGTGCCAGCAGCCAAGAGGGGGGACCAGCAGGGAACTACGAGCAGTACTTC
CDR3 protein: CASSQEGGPAGNYEQYF
V gene: TRBV4-2
clone size: -
D gene: -
J gene: TRBJ2-7

CDR3 DNA: TGTGCCAGCAGTTACTCGGCAGGGGTCAGAGACGAGCAGTACTTC
CDR3 protein: CASSYSAGVRDEQYF
V gene: TRBV6-5
clone size: -
D gene: -
J gene: TRBJ2-7

CDR3 DNA: TGTGCCAGCCGACAGGGAAGCAATCAGCCCCAGCATTTT
CDR3 protein: CASRQGSNQPQHF
V gene: TRBV2
clone size: -
D gene: TRBD1
J gene: TRBJ1-5

CDR3 DNA: TGTGCCAGCAGCCAGCGGGACAGACAAGAAGCTTTCTTT
CDR3 protein: CASSQRDRQEAFF
V gene: TRBV5-5
clone size: once
D gene: TRBD1
J gene: TRBJ1-1

CDR3 DNA: TGTGCCAGCAGTCGGCTTCAGGGGACCGGGGAGCTGTTTTTT
CDR3 protein: CASSRLQGTGELFF
V gene: TRBV7-7
clone size: -
D gene: -
J gene: TRBJ2-2

CDR3 DNA: TGCAGCGTCCTAAGGGGGGCAGGGGTATCCTACGAGCAGTACTTC
CDR3 protein: CSVLRGAGVSYEQYF
V gene: TRBV29-1
clone size: -
D gene: -
J gene: TRBJ2-7

CDR3 DNA: TGTGCCACCAGCAGGAACCGACAGGCGCCAGATACGCAGTATTTT
CDR3 protein: CATSRNRQAPDTQYF
V gene: TRBV15
clone size: once
D gene: -
J gene: TRBJ2-3

CDR3 DNA: TGCGCCAGCAGCATAGGACTGGCCCAAGAGACCCAGTACTTC
CDR3 protein: CASSIGLAQETQYF
V gene: TRBV4-1
clone size: -
D gene: -
J gene: TRBJ2-5

CDR3 DNA: TGCGCCAGCAGCTCTCGACAGGGCCTGAACACTGAAGCTTTCTTT
CDR3 protein: CASSSRQGLNTEAFF
V gene: TRBV5-1
clone size: -
D gene: TRBD1
J gene: TRBJ1-1

CDR3 DNA: TGTGCCAGCCGGGACAGGGCGGGAACTGAAGCTTTCTTT
CDR3 protein: CASRDRAGTEAFF
V gene: TRBV6-5
clone size: -
D gene: TRBD1
J gene: TRBJ1-1

CDR3 DNA: TGTGCCAGCAGTGTTAGCGCAACCTACAATGAGCAGTTCTTC
CDR3 protein: CASSVSATYNEQFF
V gene: TRBV2
clone size: -
D gene: -
J gene: TRBJ2-1

CDR3 DNA: TGTGCCAGCAGCCAAAACAGCAACTATGGCTACACCTTC
CDR3 protein: CASSQNSNYGYTF
V gene: TRBV3-1/TRBV3-2
clone size: -
D gene: -
J gene: TRBJ1-2

CDR3 DNA: TGTGCCAGCAGTGAACATGGTCTTAGGGAGCCCCAGCATTTT
CDR3 protein: CASSEHGLREPQHF
V gene: TRBV6-1
clone size: -
D gene: -
J gene: TRBJ1-5

CDR3 DNA: TGTGCCAGTAGTAACGAAATTAGGACAGGGGAGAATTCACCCCTCCACTTT
CDR3 protein: CASSNEIRTGENSPLHF
V gene: TRBV19
clone size: -
D gene: TRBD1
J gene: TRBJ1-6

CDR3 DNA: TGTGCCTGGCGACAGGGAATAAGCGCAACTAATGAAAAACTGTTTTTT
CDR3 protein: CAWRQGISATNEKLFF
V gene: TRBV30
clone size: -
D gene: TRBD1
J gene: TRBJ1-4

CDR3 DNA: TGCACCAGCAGCCAAGATGGCCCGGATACGCAGTATTTT
CDR3 protein: CTSSQDGPDTQYF
V gene: TRBV1
clone size: -
D gene: -
J gene: TRBJ2-3

CDR3 DNA: TGTGCCAGCAGTTCGGCCCATGGTTCAAACTATGGCTACACCTTC
CDR3 protein: CASSSAHGSNYGYTF
V gene: TRBV27
clone size: -
D gene: -
J gene: TRBJ1-2

CDR3 DNA: TGTGCCAGCAGTTCGGGGGGCCGGGGGCAAGAGACCCAGTACTTC
CDR3 protein: CASSSGGRGQETQYF
V gene: TRBV28
clone size: -
D gene: -
J gene: TRBJ2-5